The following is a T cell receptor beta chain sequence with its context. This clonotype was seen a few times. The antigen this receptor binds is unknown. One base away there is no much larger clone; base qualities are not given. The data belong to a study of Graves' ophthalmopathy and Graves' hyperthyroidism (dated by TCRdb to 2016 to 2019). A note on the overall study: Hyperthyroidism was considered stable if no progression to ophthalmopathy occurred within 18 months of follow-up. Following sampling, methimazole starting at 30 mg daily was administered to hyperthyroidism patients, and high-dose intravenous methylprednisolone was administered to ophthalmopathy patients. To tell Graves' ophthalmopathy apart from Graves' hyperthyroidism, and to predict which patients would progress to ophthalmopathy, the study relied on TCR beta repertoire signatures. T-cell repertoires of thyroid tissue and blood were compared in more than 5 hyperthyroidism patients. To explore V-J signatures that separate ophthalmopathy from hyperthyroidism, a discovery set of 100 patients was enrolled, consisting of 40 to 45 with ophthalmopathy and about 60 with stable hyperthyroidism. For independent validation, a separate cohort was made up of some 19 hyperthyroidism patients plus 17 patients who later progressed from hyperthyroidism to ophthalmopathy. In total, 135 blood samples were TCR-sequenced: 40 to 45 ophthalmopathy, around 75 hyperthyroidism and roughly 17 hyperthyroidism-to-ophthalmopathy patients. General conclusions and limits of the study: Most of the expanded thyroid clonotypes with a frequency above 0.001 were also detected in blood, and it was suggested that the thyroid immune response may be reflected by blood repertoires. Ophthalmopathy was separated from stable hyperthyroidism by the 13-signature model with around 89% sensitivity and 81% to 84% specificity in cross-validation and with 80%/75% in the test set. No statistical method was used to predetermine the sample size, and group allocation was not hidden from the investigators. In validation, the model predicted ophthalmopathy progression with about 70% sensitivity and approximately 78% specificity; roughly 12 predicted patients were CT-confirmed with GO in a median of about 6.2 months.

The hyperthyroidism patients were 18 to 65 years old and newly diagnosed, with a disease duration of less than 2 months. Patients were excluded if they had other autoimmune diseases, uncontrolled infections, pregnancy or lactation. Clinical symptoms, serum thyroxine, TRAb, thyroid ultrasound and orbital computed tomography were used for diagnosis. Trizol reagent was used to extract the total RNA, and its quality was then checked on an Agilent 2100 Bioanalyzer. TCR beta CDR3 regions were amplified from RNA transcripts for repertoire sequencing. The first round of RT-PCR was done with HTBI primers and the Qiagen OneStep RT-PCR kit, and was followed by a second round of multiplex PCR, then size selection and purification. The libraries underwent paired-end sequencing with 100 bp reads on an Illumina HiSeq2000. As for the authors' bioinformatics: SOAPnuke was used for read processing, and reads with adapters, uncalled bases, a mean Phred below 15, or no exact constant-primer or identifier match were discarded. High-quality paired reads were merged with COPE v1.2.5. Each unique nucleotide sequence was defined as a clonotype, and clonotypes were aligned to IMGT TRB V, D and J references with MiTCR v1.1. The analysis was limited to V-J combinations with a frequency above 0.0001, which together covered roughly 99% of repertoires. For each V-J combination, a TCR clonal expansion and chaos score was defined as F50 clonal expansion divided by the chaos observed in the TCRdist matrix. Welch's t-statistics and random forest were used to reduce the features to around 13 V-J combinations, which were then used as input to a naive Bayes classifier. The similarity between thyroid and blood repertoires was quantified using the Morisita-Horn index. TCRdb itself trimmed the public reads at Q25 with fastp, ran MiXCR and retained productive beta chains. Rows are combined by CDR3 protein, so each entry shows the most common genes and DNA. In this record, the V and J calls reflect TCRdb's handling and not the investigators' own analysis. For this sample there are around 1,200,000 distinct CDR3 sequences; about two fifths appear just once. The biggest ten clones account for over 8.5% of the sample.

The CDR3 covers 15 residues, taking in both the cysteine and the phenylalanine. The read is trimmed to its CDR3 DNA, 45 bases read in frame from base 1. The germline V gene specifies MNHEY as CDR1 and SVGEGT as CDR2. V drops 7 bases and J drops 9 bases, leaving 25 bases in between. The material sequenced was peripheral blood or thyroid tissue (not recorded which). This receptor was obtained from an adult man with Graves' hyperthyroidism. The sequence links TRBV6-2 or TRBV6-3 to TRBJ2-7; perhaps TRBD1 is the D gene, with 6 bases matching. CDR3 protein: CASTDQGTSLEAQYF. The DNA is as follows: TGTGCCAGCACCGACCAGGGGACCAGTCTTGAAGCGCAGTACTTC.